The present T cell receptor (beta chain) was sequenced within a study of blood T cell repertoires in COVID-19. Whole-study context: In each case, the material was cDNA or gDNA derived from T cells, B-cell-depleted T cells, or PBMCs.

As processed by the authors: Amplification of reference gene primers provided the estimated nucleated cell counts. Repertoires were generated with immunoSEQ multiplex PCR, while TCRdb's copy carries only in-frame clones and drops some. V and J calls and clone size are as listed in that table; D and trimming were resolved from the DNA. The table lists 55,000 to 65,000 clones, almost 90% of them singletons. In germline, CDR1 is KGHDR, CDR2 SFDVKD. V gave up 3 bases and J gave up 9 bases; unmatched junction bases: 15. There are 17 residues in the CDR3. This clone was seen a single time. Sequenced: peripheral blood. V gene TRBV24-1 combines with J gene TRBJ2-1, with 8 nucleotides matching TRBD2. The clonotype was recovered from a man between 60 and 75 years old with acute or convalescent COVID-19. The CDR3 DNA reads as TGTGCCACCAGTGATCCGCCCGGGACTAGGCATGTAGGTGAGCAGTTCTTC. Its protein product is CATSDPPGTRHVGEQFF.